The next 27 T cell receptor beta chains were all read from a single sample in a study of response to subunit inactivated influenza vaccine. Each CDR3 protein is one row after TCRdb ran MiXCR on the RT-PCR reads. The sample has 600,000 to 700,000 distinct CDR3 sequences, about 14% seen once. Sequencing used PBMCs from blood, obtained around 15 days before vaccination. The receptor source for this set is a man aged 50 to 60 who received an inactivated influenza vaccine.

The gene calls are TRBV7-8 and TRBJ2-7; possible D gene TRBD1, 6 bases. Between the trimmed V and J ends, which lost 1 base and 3 bases, there was a span of 16 bases. The CDR3 is 16 residues long. The germline V gene has CDR1 SGHVS and CDR2 FQNEAQ. In DNA form, the CDR3 reads TGTGCCAGCAGCTTAGTTTCTCCCACAGGGTACTACGAGCAGTACTTC. Amino acid sequence: CASSLVSPTGYYEQYF.

The V and J genes are TRBV2 and TRBJ1-4, with D possibly being TRBD1 (5 bases). Looked up from germline, CDR1 is SNHLY and CDR2 is FYNNEI. CDR3 length: 15 residues. Trimming pared 9 bases from V and 3 bases from J, leaving 17 bases between. CDR3 amino acids: CASQTQGTPNEKLFF. CDR3 bases: TGTGCCAGTCAAACCCAAGGGACCCCTAATGAAAAACTGTTTTTT.

The chain is built from TRBV12-3 or TRBV12-4 and TRBJ1-1; possibly TRBD1 for D (6 bases). This CDR3 region has 20 residues. V lost 5 bases, J lost 1 base, and 29 bases lay in between. The DNA for the CDR3 is TGTGCCAGCAGTCGCTCAACCCTCCAGAGAGGGGGAAGGGGGAACACTGAAGCTTTCTTT. Protein sequence: CASSRSTLQRGGRGNTEAFF.

This clonotype has more than one count but fewer than ten. The chain is built from TRBV5-6 and TRBJ2-2; tentatively, D is TRBD1 (6 bases). The V and J ends lost 0 bases and 4 bases respectively, with 10 bases between them. This CDR3 contains 15 residues. Germline-derived CDR1 and CDR2 are SGHDT and YYEEEE. Here the CDR3 reads CASSLVRQATGELFF. The CDR3 DNA sequence: TGTGCCAGCAGCTTGGTACGACAGGCCACCGGGGAGCTGTTTTTT.

This clonotype was observed a few times. The rearrangement joins TRBV27 to TRBJ2-5; the D gene could be TRBD1 or TRBD2 (5 bases each). The CDR3 is 15 residues long. Trimming pared 5 bases from V and 1 base from J, leaving 14 bases between. Germline CDR1 and CDR2: MNHEY and SMNVEV (reference sequence). Here the CDR3 reads CASSLGTSSQETQYF. In nucleotides, the CDR3 is TGTGCCAGCAGTCTCGGGACGTCTTCCCAAGAGACCCAGTACTTC.

V usage is TRBV12-3 or TRBV12-4 and J usage is TRBJ2-2, with TRBD2 matching 14 bases. The CDR3 contains 15 residues. V lost 5 bases to trimming and J lost 10 bases; unmatched junction nucleotides: 6. The CDR3 region is CASSPGLAGVAELFF. The DNA for the CDR3 is TGTGCCAGCAGTCCGGGACTAGCGGGAGTCGCGGAGCTGTTTTTT.

This clonotype came up a few times. This sequence joins TRBV29-1 and TRBJ2-7; possible D gene TRBD1, 5 bases. This CDR3 is 11 amino acids long. V gave up 4 bases and J gave up 6 bases, with 10 bases separating them. Germline V gene data show CDR1 as SQVTM and CDR2 as ANQGSEA. Here the CDR3 reads CSVVYQGEQYF. CDR3 sequence (DNA): TGCAGCGTTGTGTACCAGGGCGAGCAGTACTTC.

This chain links TRBV7-8 with TRBJ2-2; a weak D match, TRBD2 (7 bases). This CDR3 comprises 16 residues. Trimming pared 2 bases from V and 6 bases from J, leaving 16 bases between. Germline lookup yields CDR1 SGHVS and CDR2 FQNEAQ. The chain's CDR3 is CASSLRGGGFAGELFF. The CDR3 coding sequence is TGTGCCAGCAGCTTAAGGGGAGGGGGTTTCGCCGGGGAGCTGTTTTTT. Combining the CDR3 with reference TRBV7-8 and TRBJ2-2 gives the whole variable domain GAGVSQSPRYKVAKRGQDVALRCDPISGHVSLFWYQQALGQGPEFLTYFQNEAQLDKSGLPSDRFFAERPEGSVSTLKIQRTQQEDSAVYLCASSLRGGGFAGELFFGEGSRLTVL.

This clonotype has only a few counts. This chain joins TRBV29-1 and TRBJ2-5, with D hard to call. V shed 4 bases and J shed 5 bases, with 14 bases lying between them. Germline-derived CDR1 and CDR2 are SQVTM and ANQGSEA. The CDR3 contains 13 residues. The CDR3 sequence: CSVVSGLGETQYF. The CDR3 nucleotides are TGCAGCGTTGTATCAGGATTGGGGGAGACCCAGTACTTC.

This clonotype was found once. This chain links TRBV7-6 with TRBJ1-1, with D possibly matching TRBD1 (6 bases). This CDR3 has 15 residues. V gave up 1 base and J gave up 0 bases, with 9 bases separating them. Germline CDR1 reads SGHVS; CDR2 reads FNYEAQ. The CDR3 region has the DNA TGTGCCAGCAGCTTAGGACAGGAGATGAACACTGAAGCTTTCTTT. Translated: CASSLGQEMNTEAFF. Looking up the rest from reference TRBV7-6 and TRBJ1-1 gives the full variable domain: GAGVSQSPRYKVTKRGQDVALRCDPISGHVSLYWYRQALGQGPEFLTYFNYEAQQDKSGLPNDRFSAERPEGSISTLTIQRTEQRDSAMYRCASSLGQEMNTEAFFGQGTRLTVV.

A few counts support this clonotype. The chain combines TRBV29-1 with TRBJ1-1; a weak D match, TRBD1 (6 bases). Germline assignment: CDR1 SQVTM and CDR2 ANQGSEA. Trimming removed 6 bases from V and 12 bases from J, with 17 bases in between. There are 11 residues in the CDR3. The CDR3 is CSVVVRGLTFF. The CDR3 coding sequence is TGCAGCGTCGTCGTCAGGGGACTGACTTTCTTT. The variable domain in full, completed from reference TRBV29-1 and TRBJ1-1, reads SAVISQKPSRDICQRGTSLTIQCQVDSQVTMMFWYRQQPGQSLTLIATANQGSEATYESGFVIDKFPISRPNLTFSTLTVSNMSPEDSSIYLCSVVVRGLTFFGQGTRLTVV.

This clonotype came up many times. The rearrangement joins TRBV7-2 to TRBJ2-7; D perhaps matches TRBD2 (6 bases). The V gene lost 1 base and the J gene lost 7 bases, with 11 bases spanning the gap. CDR3 size: 13 residues. CDR1 and CDR2 (germline): SGHTA, FQGNSA. The CDR3 DNA sequence: TGTGCCAGCAGCTTAGGAGGGGCGGGGGAGCAGTACTTC. This sequence encodes CASSLGGAGEQYF.

This chain uses TRBV6-2 or TRBV6-3 with TRBJ2-5; 9 positions agree with TRBD2. Germline trimming cut 2 bases from V and 5 bases from J; bases unmatched to any gene: 12. From germline, CDR1 is MNHEY and CDR2 SVGEGT. The CDR3 sequence is 17 residues long. CDR3 coding DNA: TGTGCCAGCAGTTACAGTCTCGGGCGGGGGGGCCTTGAGACCCAGTACTTC. It specifies CASSYSLGRGGLETQYF.

This clonotype has at least ten counts. CDR3 sequence (DNA): TGTGCCAGCAGTTTTGGACTAGCGGGAGGGTACGAGCAGTACTTC. Its protein is CASSFGLAGGYEQYF. The genes are TRBV11-2 and TRBJ2-7; 15 bases fit TRBD2. CDR1 is SGHAT, CDR2 FQNNGV, per germline. The CDR3 contains 15 residues. The ends lost 6 bases at V and 4 bases at J; junction bases unmatched: 4.

The sample holds a few counts of this clonotype. The gene calls are TRBV10-3 and TRBJ1-4; 8 nucleotides align to TRBD1. V lost 7 bases, J lost 8 bases, and 6 bases stayed unmatched. The length of the CDR3 is 13 residues. Germline-derived CDR1 and CDR2 are ENHRY and SYGVKD. The CDR3 nucleotides read TGTGCCATCACAGGGGGCGGAGAGGAAAAACTGTTTTTT. This gives the protein CAITGGGEEKLFF.

The chain links TRBV2 to TRBJ2-1; 9 bases fit TRBD2. The CDR3 is 18 amino acids. The V gene end was trimmed by 2 bases and the J gene end by 0 bases; junction bases not matched to a gene: 8. Per the germline V gene, CDR1 is SNHLY and CDR2 is FYNNEI. The CDR3 here is CASSETAGGLSSYNEQFF. The CDR3 nucleotides read TGTGCCAGCAGTGAAACAGCGGGGGGACTGAGCTCCTACAATGAGCAGTTCTTC.

V is TRBV10-3 and J is TRBJ1-6, with D perhaps matching TRBD1 (5 bases). CDR1 is ENHRY, CDR2 SYGVKD, per germline. The germline V and J ends were trimmed by 7 bases and 5 bases, with 9 bases remaining between them. This CDR3 spans 13 amino acids. The CDR3 here is CAITAGNNSPLHF. As DNA, the CDR3 is TGTGCCATCACCGCAGGGAATAATTCACCCCTCCACTTT.

This clonotype was recorded a few times. V usage is TRBV5-6 and J usage is TRBJ2-7, with 11 positions matching TRBD1. With 4 bases clipped from V and 4 bases from J, the junction kept 13 bases outside the gene matches. Germline CDR1 SGHDT, CDR2 YYEEEE. This CDR3 has 17 residues. The CDR3 nucleotides are TGTGCCAGCAGCCAGTTGAGGTTGGGGGACAGGGGGTACGAGCAGTACTTC. Translation: CASSQLRLGDRGYEQYF.

The rearrangement joins TRBV6-2 or TRBV6-3 to TRBJ2-7; weak D call: TRBD1 (8 bases). Germline V lookup: CDR1 MNHEY, CDR2 SVGEGT. The CDR3 runs to 15 residues. V gave up 2 bases and J gave up 4 bases, with 15 bases separating them. CDR3 nucleotide sequence: TGTGCCAGCAGTTACACAGGGGGGGGAGGATACGAGCAGTACTTC. Translation gives CASSYTGGGGYEQYF.

Ten or more counts support this clonotype. V usage is TRBV29-1 and J usage is TRBJ2-3, with TRBD1 matching over 10 bases. This CDR3 has 13 residues. With V trimmed by 6 bases and J by 7 bases, 7 bases remained unmatched. Germline lookup yields CDR1 SQVTM and CDR2 ANQGSEA. CDR3 coding DNA: TGCAGCGTGAGGGACAGGGGAGGGAATACGCAGTATTTT. As protein: CSVRDRGGNTQYF.

This clonotype was counted only a few times. This sequence joins TRBV7-2 and TRBJ2-5; 7 positions agree with TRBD2. The ends lost 1 base at V and 2 bases at J; junction bases unmatched: 4. The CDR3 extends over 15 amino acids. From germline, CDR1 is SGHTA and CDR2 FQGNSA. CDR3 loop: CASSLVRLAQETQYF. The CDR3 nucleotides are TGTGCCAGCAGCTTAGTTAGACTAGCTCAAGAGACCCAGTACTTC.

The sample holds a few counts of this clonotype. V usage is TRBV19 and J usage is TRBJ1-2, with D maybe TRBD1 (5 bases). Germline V gene data show CDR1 as LNHDA and CDR2 as SQIVND (reference sequence). This CDR3 comprises 14 residues. Trimming took off 7 bases at V and 1 base at J, with 13 bases between the two ends. The chain's CDR3 is CASMGGVNNYGYTF. CDR3 bases: TGTGCCAGTATGGGAGGGGTGAATAACTATGGCTACACCTTC.

This clonotype was found a few times. The rearrangement links TRBV4-1 to TRBJ2-4; 12 nucleotides agree with TRBD1. J gave up 9 bases and V 3 bases, and 12 bases lay outside the gene matches. The germline V gene encodes CDR1 MGHRA and CDR2 YSYEKL. This CDR3 region has 17 residues. For the CDR3, the DNA is TGCGCCAGCAGCCATCCGGGACAGGGGGCTGGGCTTAGCATTCAGTACTTC. Its protein is CASSHPGQGAGLSIQYF.

This clonotype came up a few times. This chain uses TRBV12-3 or TRBV12-4 with TRBJ1-2, with 11 bases matching TRBD1. V shed 5 bases, J shed 4 bases, and the junction held 6 bases outside the gene matches. The CDR3 extends over 15 amino acids. CDR3 sequence reads: CASSPRTGGPYGYTF. The CDR3 DNA follows: TGTGCCAGCAGTCCTCGGACAGGGGGCCCCTATGGCTACACCTTC.

This rearrangement joins TRBV27 to TRBJ2-1; D might be TRBD2 (5 bases). The germline V and J ends were trimmed by 3 bases and 2 bases, with 11 bases remaining between them. CDR1 and CDR2 (germline): MNHEY, SMNVEV (reference sequence). This CDR3 is 15 amino acids long. The CDR3 coding sequence is TGTGCCAGCAGTTTTTCGAGCGGCCCCTACAATGAGCAGTTCTTC. Translating gives CASSFSSGPYNEQFF.

This clonotype was seen at least ten times. The V and J genes are TRBV7-9 and TRBJ1-1; no clear D. V was trimmed by 5 bases and J by 4 bases, leaving 14 bases between them. This CDR3 has 14 residues. Germline V gene sequence: CDR1 SEHNR, CDR2 FQNEAQ (reference sequence). CDR3 sequence: CASSRAGGTTEAFF. The CDR3 bases are TGTGCCAGCAGCCGTGCTGGTGGAACCACTGAAGCTTTCTTT.

The rearrangement links TRBV5-6 to TRBJ1-6; D is possibly TRBD1 (5 bases). In germline, CDR1 is SGHDT, CDR2 YYEEEE. V gave up 4 bases and J gave up 7 bases, with 18 bases separating them. The CDR3 covers 16 residues. CDR3 sequence: CASSLLRQRKNSPLHF. The CDR3 DNA follows: TGTGCCAGCAGCCTCCTCCGACAGAGGAAAAATTCACCCCTCCACTTT.